A single sample is the source of the 20 T cell receptor beta chains below, sequenced in a study of response to subunit inactivated influenza vaccine (dated by TCRdb to the late 2010s). Receptor amplification or capture employed RT-PCR. The reads were generated on an Illumina HiSeq 2500. Clones were called with MiXCR by TCRdb after fastp trimmed the public reads at Q25, and only in-frame beta chains were retained. Every entry covers one CDR3 protein and lists the most common genes and DNA from its rows. In this sample the table shows a few hundred thousand distinct CDR3 sequences, approximately 14% of which occur a single time. The top ten constitute more than 9.5% of the sample. The sequenced sample was PBMCs from blood, obtained approximately 12 days after vaccination. These receptors all come from a man in his fifties or sixties who received an inactivated influenza vaccine. Donor details come from another sample of the same person, matched by shared clones.

This clonotype turned up a few times. This sequence joins TRBV4-2 and TRBJ2-7; 9 bases fit TRBD1. Unmatched junction bases numbered 4, after V lost 2 bases and J lost 2 bases. Germline V lookup: CDR1 LGHNA, CDR2 YNFKEQ. The CDR3 extends over 15 amino acids. The CDR3 DNA sequence: TGTGCCAGCAGCCAATCCGGGACAGGGACCTACGAGCAGTACTTC. The encoded protein is CASSQSGTGTYEQYF.

This clonotype is a singleton in its sample. V usage is TRBV27 and J usage is TRBJ2-3; D unresolved. From germline, CDR1 is MNHEY and CDR2 SMNVEV (reference sequence). The CDR3 runs to 14 residues. The V end lost 6 bases, the J end lost 0 bases, and 10 bases lay between the germline ends. CDR3 region: CASRVGASTDTQYF. The CDR3 DNA sequence: TGTGCCAGCAGGGTAGGAGCTAGCACAGATACGCAGTATTTT.

The chain couples TRBV5-5 to TRBJ2-7; maybe TRBD2 (6 bases). The length of the CDR3 is 15 residues. Trimming pared 1 base from V and 0 bases from J, leaving 11 bases between. The V gene's germline CDR1 is SGHKS and CDR2 YYEKEE (reference sequence). CDR3 in amino acids: CASSLSLAPSYEQYF. The CDR3, as DNA: TGTGCCAGCAGCTTGTCTCTAGCGCCCTCCTACGAGCAGTACTTC. The full variable domain, in which reference TRBV5-5 and TRBJ2-7 provide the parts outside the CDR3, is DAGVTQSPTHLIKTRGQQVTLRCSPISGHKSVSWYQQVLGQGPQFIFQYYEKEERGRGNFPDRFSARQFPNYSSELNVNALLLGDSALYLCASSLSLAPSYEQYFGPGTRLTVT.

This clonotype was seen only a few times. J is TRBJ1-1 and V is TRBV3-1, with a tentative D call TRBD1 (6 bases). This CDR3 spans 13 amino acids. The germline V gene has CDR1 LGHDT and CDR2 YNNKEL (reference sequence). V gave up 1 base and J gave up 5 bases, with 8 bases separating them. CDR3 sequence reads: CASSQGTVTEAFF. CDR3 nucleotide sequence: TGTGCCAGCAGCCAAGGGACAGTAACTGAAGCTTTCTTT.

This clonotype was observed a few times. The chain links TRBV4-2 to TRBJ1-5; no reliable D call. CDR3 length: 16 residues. The germline CDR1 and CDR2 sequences are LGHNA and YNFKEQ. V gave up 2 bases and J gave up 5 bases, with 16 bases separating them. CDR3 DNA: TGTGCCAGCAGCCAAAACCTTCCTCAGGTTCATCAGCCCCAGCATTTT. Translation: CASSQNLPQVHQPQHF.

This clonotype was counted at least ten times. This sequence joins TRBV5-1 and TRBJ1-2; the D is unclear. The V end lost 4 bases, the J end lost 0 bases, and 16 bases lay between the germline ends. CDR3 size: 16 residues. In germline, CDR1 is SGHRS, CDR2 YFSETQ. CDR3 nucleotides: TGCGCCAGCAGCCCATCGCCAGGAGATACTAACTATGGCTACACCTTC. Its protein product is CASSPSPGDTNYGYTF.

This chain links TRBV11-1 with TRBJ2-1; 11 bases are shared with TRBD1. The CDR3 is 19 residues long. The V gene's germline CDR1 is SGHAT and CDR2 FQDESV (reference sequence). J gave up 1 base and V 0 bases, and 8 bases lay outside the gene matches. For the CDR3, the DNA is TGTGCCAGCAGCTTAGCTAGGACAGGGGGCCCTTTTTCCTACAATGAGCAGTTCTTC. This gives the protein CASSLARTGGPFSYNEQFF.

This clonotype was counted many times. This rearrangement joins TRBV11-2 to TRBJ2-1; perhaps D is TRBD1 or TRBD2 (5 bases each). Germline V gene lookup returns CDR1 SGHAT and CDR2 FQNNGV. The V and J ends lost 4 bases and 2 bases respectively, with 12 bases between them. CDR3 length: 15 residues. CDR3 loop: CASSSARETYNEQFF. CDR3 bases: TGTGCCAGCAGCTCCGCCAGGGAGACCTACAATGAGCAGTTCTTC.

The chain is built from TRBV7-9 and TRBJ2-1; TRBD2 matches 11 bases. The CDR3 length is 16 residues. Germline trimming cut 1 base from V and 10 bases from J; bases unmatched to any gene: 9. CDR1 and CDR2 from the germline V gene are SEHNR and FQNEAQ (reference sequence). CDR3 DNA: TGTGCCAGCAGCTTAGTGTGGACTAGCGGGTCTGGGGAGCAGTTCTTC. It translates to CASSLVWTSGSGEQFF.

The chain has TRBV7-6 and TRBJ2-3; D may be TRBD1 or TRBD2 (5 bases each). The CDR3 contains 15 residues. Germline CDR1 reads SGHVS; CDR2 reads FNYEAQ. Trimming stripped 1 base from V and 2 bases from J, with 10 bases between. CDR3 DNA sequence: TGTGCCAGCAGCTTAGATGGGGGTCTCACAGATACGCAGTATTTT. Translated, it gives CASSLDGGLTDTQYF.

The V call is TRBV18, the J call TRBJ2-7, with 8 positions matching TRBD2. The V gene end was trimmed by 3 bases and the J gene end by 3 bases; junction bases not matched to a gene: 13. The CDR3 sequence is 17 residues long. CDR1 is KGHSH and CDR2 is LQKENI in the germline V gene. The CDR3 sequence: CASSPRGAGVPLYEQYF. The CDR3 DNA follows: TGTGCCAGCTCACCGCGGGGAGCGGGAGTCCCTCTCTACGAGCAGTACTTC.

The gene calls are TRBV7-2 and TRBJ1-2; D remains ambiguous. CDR3 length equals 16 residues. V was cut by 1 base and J by 7 bases, with 19 bases left in between. Germline V lookup: CDR1 SGHTA, CDR2 FQGNSA. Here the CDR3 reads CASSLVLVDGGTGYTF. The DNA of the CDR3 is TGTGCCAGCAGCTTAGTCCTCGTAGACGGTGGAACTGGCTACACCTTC. The variable domain in full, completed from reference TRBV7-2 and TRBJ1-2, reads GAGVSQSPSNKVTEKGKDVELRCDPISGHTALYWYRQSLGQGLEFLIYFQGNSAPDKSGLPSDRFSAERTGGSVSTLTIQRTQQEDSAVYLCASSLVLVDGGTGYTFGSGTRLTVV.

This clonotype has just a few counts. The rearrangement uses TRBV5-1 and TRBJ2-5; 9 bases fit TRBD1. CDR3 length equals 13 residues. Germline values: CDR1 SGHRS, CDR2 YFSETQ. Germline trimming cut 4 bases from V and 5 bases from J; bases unmatched to any gene: 3. This CDR3 is CASSTTGGETQYF. In DNA, the CDR3 is TGCGCCAGCAGCACTACAGGGGGCGAGACCCAGTACTTC.

The sample holds many counts of this clonotype. V and J are TRBV7-2 and TRBJ2-7; TRBD2 matches at 9 bases. The J segment lost 7 bases and the V segment lost 1 base, leaving 11 bases of the junction unmatched. Looked up from germline, CDR1 is SGHTA and CDR2 is FQGNSA. The CDR3 is made up of 16 amino acids. CDR3 in DNA: TGTGCCAGCAGCTTAGAGGGTTTAGCGGGAGCGGTAGAGCAGTACTTC. Amino acid sequence: CASSLEGLAGAVEQYF.

This clonotype turned up a few times. The chain carries TRBV11-2 and TRBJ1-4; 7 nucleotides agree with TRBD1. CDR1 and CDR2 from the germline V gene are SGHAT and FQNNGV. The CDR3 is 15 amino acids. With 6 bases clipped from V and 5 bases from J, the junction kept 9 bases outside the gene matches. This CDR3 is CASRLYGQENEKLFF. The CDR3 DNA reads as TGTGCCAGCAGGCTTTACGGACAGGAAAATGAAAAACTGTTTTTT.

This clonotype was seen repeatedly, ten times or more. The chain combines TRBV20-1 with TRBJ1-5; D gene uncertain. Germline V gives CDR1 DFQATT, CDR2 SNEGSKA (reference sequence). This CDR3 region has 15 residues. The ends were cut back, 0 bases at V and 0 bases at J, with 9 bases in the middle. The CDR3 sequence: CSARDYSHSNQPQHF. CDR3 in DNA: TGCAGTGCTAGAGATTACAGTCATAGCAATCAGCCCCAGCATTTT.

The chain is built from TRBV6-5 and TRBJ2-2; the D call may be TRBD1 or TRBD2 (5 bases each). V lost 0 bases and J lost 9, with 8 bases in between. The germline CDR1 and CDR2 sequences are MNHEY and SVGAGI. The CDR3 has 13 residues. The DNA for the CDR3 is TGTGCCAGCAGTTACTCGGGGGTCCGGGAGCTGTTTTTT. Translation gives CASSYSGVRELFF.

CDR3 residues: CASSRTGTGGNNEQFF. The CDR3 region has the DNA TGTGCCAGCAGTCGAACCGGGACAGGGGGTAACAATGAGCAGTTCTTC. This chain joins TRBV28 and TRBJ2-1; 11 bases agree with TRBD1. CDR3 size: 16 residues. With V trimmed by 5 bases and J by 5 bases, 8 bases remained unmatched. CDR1 and CDR2 from the germline V gene are MDHEN and SYDVKM.

This sequence joins TRBV12-3 or TRBV12-4 and TRBJ2-3; D gene uncertain. Trimming cost V 7 bases and J 2 bases, with 7 bases left between them. This CDR3 has 12 amino acids. This CDR3 is CASKPNTDTQYF. For the CDR3, the DNA is TGTGCCAGCAAACCCAACACAGATACGCAGTATTTT.

This clonotype was recorded a few times. V is TRBV7-2 and J is TRBJ2-5, with 9 bases lining up with TRBD2. Germline V gene lookup returns CDR1 SGHTA and CDR2 FQGNSA. The CDR3 is 16 amino acids. The trim removed 2 bases at V and 1 base at J, leaving 5 bases unmatched. The CDR3 sequence is CASSLMRGGPQETQYF. CDR3 coding DNA: TGTGCCAGCAGCTTAATGCGGGGGGGCCCCCAAGAGACCCAGTACTTC.